This T cell receptor (beta chain) came from a study of tumor-infiltrating lymphocytes in primary liver carcinoma. Study details: The patients presented with primary liver carcinoma, which was managed through surgical resection. All lesions had stage T1-T3 N0M0 and roughly 4 to 11 cm widths. Sequenced samples came back with roughly 3.65 to 7.5 million productive TCRbeta reads, and the counts looked alike across tissue types. Study-wide results and caveats: Bulk, unsorted sampling meant CD4+ and CD8+ repertoires went uncompared.

CDR3 length: 16 residues. Trimming left V 1 base short and J 1 base short, with 11 bases between. Germline-derived CDR1 and CDR2 are SGHDT and YYEEEE. The blood RNA (from unsorted whole blood) was obtained, and germline DNA was also extracted. The authors made TCR beta cDNA from 400 to 550 ng total RNA with a constant-region primer. Nested multiplex PCR, run for three rounds with slightly modified ARM-PCR, yielded TCR beta libraries. Researchers ran the first two PCR rounds for about 11 cycles each with TRBV1-TRBV30 forward primers and a C-beta reverse primer. TCRdb recomputed calls from the multiplex PCR reads with MiXCR, one row per CDR3 protein. The profile covers approximately 300,000 distinct CDR3 sequences, with less than 75% appearing a single time and approximately 9.4% taken by the ten largest. A few counts support this clonotype. What it recognizes is unknown.

The sample taken for sequencing was peripheral blood. The chain employs TRBV5-6 and TRBJ2-2, with TRBD2 as a possible D gene (6 bases). This receptor was taken from a man aged 35 to 55 with primary liver carcinoma and hepatitis B virus infection. This CDR3 is CASSLSRDLNTGELFF. The CDR3 DNA is TGTGCCAGCAGCTTGTCGCGGGACTTGAACACCGGGGAGCTGTTTTTT. The complete variable domain, with remaining parts taken from reference TRBV5-6 and TRBJ2-2, reads DAGVTQSPTHLIKTRGQQVTLRCSPKSGHDTVSWYQQALGQGPQFIFQYYEEEERQRGNFPDRFSGHQFPNYSSELNVNALLLGDSALYLCASSLSRDLNTGELFFGEGSRLTVL.